The present T cell receptor (beta chain) was sequenced within a study of blood T cell repertoires in COVID-19. Study summary: Whether acute or convalescent, the COVID-19 samples came from the United States, Italy and Spain.

Study processing details: Amplification of reference gene primers was used by the study to estimate nucleated cell counts. Generated by immunoSEQ multiplex PCR, the TCRdb table keeps only in-frame clones and is missing some. That table is the source of V, J and clone size, and D and trimming were worked out from the DNA. Among roughly 170,000 clones listed, more than 65% were seen once. All enrollees were roughly 18 to 89 years old and from fewer than 25 US areas. Which cohort a participant joined came from the clinical history participants gave. V shed 6 bases, J shed 3 bases, and the junction held 8 bases outside the gene matches. The CDR3 is 14 amino acids. Germline assignment: CDR1 LGHDT and CDR2 YNNKEL (reference sequence).

V usage is TRBV3-1 (or the pseudogene TRBV3-2) and J usage is TRBJ2-7; 7 bases match TRBD1. This TCR derives from a man aged 60-69 years who had recovered from COVID-19. Specimen: PBMCs or T cells enriched from blood (not recorded which). CDR3 DNA: TGTGCCAGCAGTCCCAGGGGGAGAGACTACGAGCAGTACTTC. Translation gives CASSPRGRDYEQYF.